Listed here are 29 T cell receptor beta chains from one sample, sequenced in a study of cytomegalovirus exposure and HLA in healthy donors. The PCR had 60 Vbeta and 13 Jbeta primers. The assay was immunoSEQ multiplex PCR, and TCRdb's table has in-frame clones only and misses some. The sample holds about 140,000 clones, almost 85% seen once. Sequences were obtained from PBMCs. The origin of the receptors is a man aged 30 to 39 in good health and CMV-seropositive.

V is TRBV7-9 and J is TRBJ2-2; TRBD2 is a possible D gene (6 bases). V lost 0 bases and J lost 6, with 14 bases in between. The CDR3 is made up of 16 amino acids. The germline V gene has CDR1 SEHNR and CDR2 FQNEAQ (reference sequence). The CDR3 is CASSLARQGGAGELFF. CDR3 nucleotide sequence: TGTGCCAGCAGCTTAGCCCGGCAGGGCGGGGCCGGGGAGCTGTTTTTT. Combining the CDR3 with reference TRBV7-9 and TRBJ2-2 gives the whole variable domain DTGVSQNPRHKITKRGQNVTFRCDPISEHNRLYWYRQTLGQGPEFLTYFQNEAQLEKSRLLSDRFSAERPKGSFSTLEIQRTEQGDSAMYLCASSLARQGGAGELFFGEGSRLTVL.

CDR3 loop: CASSDGTGVDEQYF. CDR3 sequence (DNA): TGTGCCAGCAGCGATGGGACAGGGGTGGACGAGCAGTACTTC. The V call is TRBV9, the J call TRBJ2-7; 10 bases match TRBD1. The CDR3 loop spans 14 amino acids. Germline V lookup: CDR1 SGDLS, CDR2 YYNGEE. V lost 3 bases to trimming and J lost 5 bases; unmatched junction nucleotides: 5.

This chain joins TRBV7-2 and TRBJ2-1; D might be TRBD2 (6 bases). Germline loops: CDR1 SGHTA, CDR2 FQGNSA. The CDR3 runs 13 residues. V was trimmed by 7 bases and J by 8 bases, leaving 15 bases between them. For the CDR3, the DNA is TGTGCCAGCACCGGGACTTTCCCCGATGAGCAGTTCTTC. Translated: CASTGTFPDEQFF.

Only a few counts were recorded for this clone. J is TRBJ2-7 and V is TRBV4-1, with 9 bases matching TRBD1. The CDR3 runs 15 residues. V gave up 1 base and J gave up 4 bases; unmatched junction bases: 5. Germline V gene sequence: CDR1 MGHRA, CDR2 YSYEKL. The CDR3 DNA is TGCGCCAGCAGCCAAGCGACAGGGGGATTTTACGAGCAGTACTTC. This encodes CASSQATGGFYEQYF.

The chain couples TRBV6-1 to TRBJ1-3, with TRBD1 matching over 7 bases. CDR1 and CDR2 (germline): MNHNS, SASEGT. V shed 5 bases and J 3 bases; nucleotides not matched to a gene: 4. There are 14 residues in the CDR3. CDR3 residues: CASSQDRFGNTIYF. The CDR3 DNA reads TGTGCCAGCAGTCAGGACAGGTTTGGAAACACCATATATTTT.

V and J are TRBV11-2 and TRBJ2-7; the match to TRBD1 covers 7 bases. The CDR3 consists of 14 residues. The germline gives CDR1 SGHAT, CDR2 FQNNGV. The V segment lost 3 bases and the J segment 5 bases; nucleotides outside the gene matches: 7. CDR3 DNA sequence: TGTGCCAGCAGCTTTCAGACAGGGCAGGACGAGCAGTACTTC. Translating it yields CASSFQTGQDEQYF.

The V and J genes are TRBV6-5 and TRBJ1-2; possible D gene TRBD1, 6 bases. Germline CDR1 reads MNHEY; CDR2 reads SVGAGI. There are 15 residues in the CDR3. V was trimmed by 5 bases and J by 0 bases, leaving 13 bases between them. The CDR3 sequence is CASSPGQGPNYGYTF. CDR3 DNA: TGTGCCAGCAGTCCCGGTCAGGGGCCTAACTATGGCTACACCTTC.

The rearrangement uses TRBV11-3 and TRBJ2-1, with 10 nucleotides matching TRBD2. CDR1 and CDR2 (germline): SGHNT, YENEEA. The V segment lost 6 bases and the J segment 7 bases; nucleotides outside the gene matches: 3. The CDR3 runs 13 residues. In DNA form, the CDR3 reads TGTGCCAGCAGTTGGACTAGCGGAAATGAGCAGTTCTTC. It is translated as CASSWTSGNEQFF.

This chain links TRBV7-9 with TRBJ2-5; perhaps TRBD1 as D (5 bases). The assigned J gene may be wrong: the sequence end matches TRBJ2-7 better. The CDR3 length is 14 residues. Germline CDR1 is SEHNR and CDR2 is FQNEAQ (reference sequence). CDR3 sequence reads: CASSPRQNSYEQYF. CDR3 in DNA: TGTGCCAGCAGCCCCCGACAGAACTCCTACGAGCAGTACTTC.

The sample holds one count of this clone. CDR3 in DNA: TGCGCCAGCAGTGATGGGCAGGGGGAAGGAGCTTTCTTT. Its protein product is CASSDGQGEGAFF. The chain couples TRBV10-1 to TRBJ1-1; TRBD1 agrees at 7 bases. The J segment lost 10 bases and the V segment lost 3 bases, leaving 8 bases of the junction unmatched. This CDR3 has 13 amino acids. The germline V gene encodes CDR1 WNHNN and CDR2 SYGVQD (reference sequence).

V usage is TRBV7-2 and J usage is TRBJ1-2; the D gene is possibly TRBD1 (6 bases). The V end lost 1 base, the J end lost 8 bases, and 14 bases lay between the germline ends. CDR3 size: 14 residues. Germline V gives CDR1 SGHTA, CDR2 FQGNSA. The CDR3 sequence: CASSLGPGAGGYTF. The DNA of the CDR3 is TGTGCCAGCAGCTTAGGACCAGGGGCGGGCGGCTACACCTTC.

V is TRBV12-5 and J is TRBJ2-6; D is undetermined. CDR1 and CDR2 (germline): LGHNT, FRNRAP. Trimming shortened V by 6 bases and J by 1 base, and 4 bases separated the two germline ends. This CDR3 region has 13 residues. CDR3 amino acids: CASGPSGANVLTF. The CDR3 bases are TGTGCTAGTGGCCCATCTGGGGCCAACGTCCTGACTTTC.

The chain carries TRBV28 and TRBJ2-7; weak D call: TRBD2 (5 bases). This CDR3 is built from 14 residues. V was trimmed by 5 bases and J by 1 base, leaving 12 bases between them. Per the germline V gene, CDR1 is MDHEN and CDR2 is SYDVKM. The CDR3 protein is CASSSGSISYEQYF. CDR3 coding DNA: TGTGCCAGCAGTAGTGGGAGCATTTCCTACGAGCAGTACTTC.

The rearrangement joins TRBV10-1 to TRBJ1-6; D unclear. Germline loops: CDR1 WNHNN, CDR2 SYGVQD (reference sequence). Trimming removed 2 bases at V and 7 bases at J, with 9 bases between. The CDR3 has 14 amino acids. The CDR3 protein is CASSERRENSPLHF. DNA of the CDR3: TGCGCCAGCAGTGAGAGGAGAGAAAATTCACCCCTCCACTTT.

In DNA, the CDR3 is TGTGCCAGCTCACCCGGGACTAGCGGGAAAGAGACCCAGTACTTC. Amino acids: CASSPGTSGKETQYF. The chain employs TRBV18 and TRBJ2-5; 13 positions agree with TRBD2. J was trimmed by 3 bases and V by 3 bases; bases with no gene match: 1. Germline loops: CDR1 KGHSH, CDR2 LQKENI. The CDR3 contains 15 residues.

The rearrangement joins TRBV5-6 to TRBJ2-5; 8 nucleotides agree with TRBD2. The CDR3 consists of 16 residues. The germline V gene encodes CDR1 SGHDT and CDR2 YYEEEE. The V and J ends lost 1 base and 5 bases, in that order; junction bases with no gene match: 10. The CDR3 DNA is TGTGCCAGCAGCTTGCCCGGGACTAGGTATCCGGAGACCCAGTACTTC. Amino acid sequence: CASSLPGTRYPETQYF.

The rearrangement uses TRBV18 and TRBJ1-5; a possible D gene is TRBD1 (5 bases). V lost 3 bases, J lost 7 bases, and 19 bases lay in between. This CDR3 is built from 16 residues. Germline CDR1 reads KGHSH; CDR2 reads LQKENI. CDR3 sequence reads: CASSPGQTALKQPQHF. CDR3 DNA sequence: TGTGCCAGCTCACCTGGTCAGACAGCCCTTAAGCAGCCCCAGCATTTT. The full variable domain, its missing parts supplied by reference TRBV18 and TRBJ1-5, is NAGVMQNPRHLVRRRGQEARLRCSPMKGHSHVYWYRQLPEEGLKFMVYLQKENIIDESGMPKERFSAEFPKEGPSILRIQQVVRGDSAAYFCASSPGQTALKQPQHFGDGTRLSIL.

The rearrangement uses TRBV5-8 and TRBJ2-3; D perhaps matches TRBD1 (5 bases). Per germline, CDR1 SGHTS and CDR2 YDEGEE. The V and J ends lost 7 bases and 4 bases respectively, with 19 bases between them. The CDR3 has 15 amino acids. The CDR3 region has the DNA TGTGCCAGCGGCTGGGGCAGCTCTAACTCAGATACGCAGTATTTT. Translated, it gives CASGWGSSNSDTQYF.

The chain links TRBV4-1 to TRBJ2-4; tentative D call: TRBD2 (5 bases). The V end was cut by 4 bases, the J end by 9 bases, with 13 bases between. From germline, CDR1 is MGHRA and CDR2 YSYEKL. The CDR3 is 13 residues long. The CDR3 loop is CASSPGSTGIQYF. The CDR3 nucleotides read TGCGCCAGCAGCCCGGGGTCGACGGGCATTCAGTACTTC.

Notes on this clone: Sequence at one end of the junction differs from germline and may be a read error. V gene TRBV27 combines with J gene TRBJ1-4; the D gene is possibly TRBD1 (5 bases). Germline V gives CDR1 MNHEY, CDR2 SMNVEV (reference sequence). This CDR3 has 17 residues. The CDR3 DNA reads TGTGCCAGCAGTTTCCGAATCCCGACAGCAACGAATGAAAAACTGTTTTTT. Its protein is CASSFRIPTATNEKLFF. Based on the CDR3 plus reference TRBV27 and TRBJ1-4, the full variable domain is EAQVTQNPRYLITVTGKKLTVTCSQNMNHEYMSWYRQDPGLGLRQIYYSMNVEVTDKGDVPEGYKVSRKEKRNFPLILESPSPNQTSLYFCASSFRIPTATNEKLFFGSGTQLSVL.

The V call is TRBV6-1, the J call TRBJ2-5; TRBD1 might be the D (6 bases). TRBJ2-7 matches the DNA end more closely, so the J call is doubtful. This CDR3 has 14 residues. The germline V gene has CDR1 MNHNS and CDR2 SASEGT. The CDR3: CASSARDTYYEQYF. CDR3 coding DNA: TGTGCCAGCAGTGCACGGGACACTTACTACGAGCAGTACTTC.

The rearrangement uses TRBV6-5 and TRBJ2-5, with 9 bases matching TRBD1. V was clipped by 6 bases and J by 2 bases; unmatched bases: 7. CDR1 and CDR2 from the germline V gene are MNHEY and SVGAGI. The CDR3 runs 15 residues. The CDR3 bases are TGTGCCAGCAGACGAGGACAGGGGCATCAAGAGACCCAGTACTTC. Protein product: CASRRGQGHQETQYF.

This clone was observed a few times. The chain links TRBV4-1 to TRBJ1-5; 11 bases are shared with TRBD1. CDR3 length equals 16 residues. The germline V gene encodes CDR1 MGHRA and CDR2 YSYEKL. After removal of 2 bases from V and 5 bases from J, the junction contained 5 bases not matched to a gene. The chain's CDR3 is CASSQTPGQGDQPQHF. The CDR3 DNA is TGCGCCAGCAGCCAAACACCGGGACAGGGGGATCAGCCCCAGCATTTT.

V usage is TRBV28 and J usage is TRBJ2-5, with D hard to call. V was shortened by 5 bases and J by 1 base, with 14 bases between the two germline ends. The CDR3 length is 15 residues. Germline V CDR1 and CDR2: MDHEN, SYDVKM. This CDR3 is CASSTPGGVQETQYF. Written as DNA, the CDR3 is TGTGCCAGCAGTACCCCCGGCGGTGTCCAAGAGACCCAGTACTTC.

This clone occurred once. This chain connects TRBV5-1 to TRBJ2-1, with 7 bases aligning to TRBD2. V lost 2 bases and J lost 9; bases outside the gene matches: 11. The CDR3 spans 15 residues. The V gene's germline CDR1 is SGHRS and CDR2 YFSETQ. The CDR3 DNA is TGCGCCAGCAGCTTAGGGACTACCCTTTTCACTGAGCAGTTCTTC. Amino acid sequence: CASSLGTTLFTEQFF.

The chain joins TRBV28 to TRBJ2-3; TRBD2 agrees at 7 bases. The germline gives CDR1 MDHEN, CDR2 SYDVKM. The CDR3 is 14 residues long. V shed 8 bases and J 4 bases; nucleotides not matched to a gene: 9. The CDR3 spells CASELASGADTQYF. In DNA, the CDR3 is TGTGCCAGCGAACTAGCGAGCGGCGCAGATACGCAGTATTTT.

The J gene is TRBJ2-5, the V gene TRBV21-1; no DNA check was done on the table's D call, TRBD2. TRBV21-1 is annotated as a pseudogene. There are 12 residues in the CDR3. Here the CDR3 DNA reads TGTGCCAGCAGCACCGGGGTGGAGACCCAGTACTTC. It specifies CASSTGVETQYF.

The rearrangement uses TRBV4-2 and TRBJ2-5, with TRBD1 identical over 8 bases. V dropped 5 bases and J dropped 2; count of bases not matched to a gene: 7. The CDR3 is made up of 15 amino acids. The germline V gene has CDR1 LGHNA and CDR2 YNFKEQ. The CDR3 reads CASSFSTGGQETQYF. CDR3 sequence (DNA): TGTGCCAGCAGCTTTTCTACAGGGGGTCAAGAGACCCAGTACTTC.

V is TRBV15 and J is TRBJ1-6; D gene uncertain. The CDR3 contains 13 residues. Per the germline V gene, CDR1 is LNHNV and CDR2 is YYDKDF (reference sequence). Trimming cost V 0 bases and J 9 bases, with 6 bases left between them. CDR3 DNA: TGTGCCACCAGCAGAGATTCCGTTTCACCCCTCCACTTT. Protein sequence: CATSRDSVSPLHF.